Listed below are T cell receptor beta chains from one sample, sequenced in a study of cytomegalovirus exposure and HLA in healthy donors. The method was immunoSEQ multiplex PCR; TCRdb's version includes in-frame clones alone and lacks a portion of them. The sample records 170,000 or so clones, 65% to 85% being singletons. The material sequenced was PBMCs. The source of these receptors is a woman aged 45-59 years in good health and CMV-seropositive. CDR3s include the opening cysteine and the closing phenylalanine or tryptophan.

v_gene	len	j_gene	CDR3aa
TRBV6-1	17	TRBJ1-1	CASSDQGYSRMNTEAFF
TRBV7-9	17	TRBJ2-1	CASSLQTGRHRDNEQFF
TRBV6-5	15	TRBJ1-3	CASRTAGGIGNTIYF
TRBV10-3	18	TRBJ1-3	CAISESTGVGLSGNTIYF
TRBV6-5	13	TRBJ2-5	CASSVSRGETQYF
TRBV5-1	13	TRBJ2-7	CASSTGISYEQYF
TRBV19	14	TRBJ1-1	CASSLDGEDTEAFF
TRBV4-3	13	.	CASSQARMNEQYF
TRBV19	19	TRBJ2-2	CASSVWERPHTGGTGELFF
TRBV28	15	TRBJ2-1	CASGRQGFSYNEQFF
TRBV5-6	15	TRBJ2-7	CASSLGPSDSYEQYF
TRBV5-1	15	TRBJ2-7	CASSLDGQVSWEQYF
TRBV30	12	TRBJ1-1	CAWSSSRTEAFF
TRBV15	15	TRBJ1-5	CATSRGGQLDQPQHF
TRBV5-8	14	TRBJ1-4	CASSLGQGDEKLFF
TRBV28	16	.	CASSFPGQVPRYEQYF
TRBV28	16	TRBJ1-5	CASNPPGTGDSQPQHF
TRBV28	15	TRBJ2-7	CASSLWVAGRYEQYF
TRBV18	14	TRBJ1-6	CASSPGRANSPLHF
TRBV19	15	TRBJ2-5	CASSIVAGVGETQYF
TRBV11-3	13	TRBJ2-5	CASSLDRAETQYF
TRBV9	17	TRBJ1-3	CASSVRGAGVLGNTIYF
TRBV18	17	TRBJ2-6	CASSPGTGLSGANVLTF
TRBV11-3	12	TRBJ2-7	CASSPGAYEQYF
TRBV9	15	TRBJ1-5	CASSVDLGANQPQHF
TRBV7-2	16	TRBJ1-1	CASNQRQGSPSTEAFF
TRBV28	13	TRBJ2-1	CASSSSRSTEQFF
TRBV11-2	14	TRBJ1-4	CASSLVPGREKLFF
TRBV19	11	TRBJ1-1	CASSQNTEAFF
TRBV9	12	TRBJ1-1	CASSAPGQPAFF
TRBV28	14	TRBJ2-2	CASSPSLNTGELFF
TRBV5-1	14	TRBJ2-7	CASSLGDFSYEQYF
TRBV5-6	16	TRBJ2-7	CASSSWGGPNSYEQYF
TRBV19	13	TRBJ2-1	CASNRLAGGEQFF
TRBV2	15	TRBJ1-1	CASTPDRLMNAEAFF
TRBV19	15	TRBJ2-1	CASSIGRDRADEQFF
TRBV9	15	TRBJ2-7	CASSAGQGTYYEQYF
TRBV9	17	TRBJ2-1	CASSVSPGQGISNEQFF
TRBV9	14	TRBJ2-5	CASSPGLAGETQYF
TRBV9	13	TRBJ2-5	CASSVGGKETQYF
TRBV9	13	TRBJ1-1	CASSVIREGKAFF
TRBV18	12	TRBJ2-1	CASSRDSTEQFF
TRBV7-2	15	TRBJ2-5	CASSFQRGHGETQYF
TRBV30	11	TRBJ1-2	CAWSTGGGYTF
TRBV19	13	TRBJ1-1	CASSIPEDTEAFF
TRBV6-4	17	TRBJ2-2	CASSDIHGQGNTGELFF
TRBV19	15	TRBJ1-3	CASSTTWTGENTIYF
TRBV5-1	15	TRBJ2-5	CASSTAGTREETQYF